Presented here are 24 T cell receptor beta chains from one specimen sequenced in a study of CD8 T cells in Susac syndrome. It was with random hexamers that 0.5 to 1 ug RNA was reverse transcribed. Using its own MiXCR run on the immunoSEQ multiplex PCR reads, TCRdb lists one record per CDR3 protein. The top ten hold 0.11% to 0.15% of the sample, which has 150,000 or so distinct CDR3 sequences, about 93% seen once. Sequencing was carried out using CD4+ T cells from PBMCs. The receptors were sampled from a human donor in good health.

The genes are TRBV20-1 and TRBJ2-7; tentative D call: TRBD2 (6 bases). This CDR3 is 14 amino acids long. The V end lost 5 bases, the J end lost 5 bases, and 19 bases lay between the germline ends. Germline CDR1 reads DFQATT; CDR2 reads SNEGSKA (reference sequence). As DNA, the CDR3 is TGCAGTGCTGGACTGGGCGGCGGGAACCACGAGCAGTACTTC. Amino acid sequence: CSAGLGGGNHEQYF.

The rearrangement uses TRBV20-1 and TRBJ1-6; D not certain. The germline V and J ends were trimmed by 6 bases and 8 bases, with 17 bases remaining between them. Germline V gene sequence: CDR1 DFQATT, CDR2 SNEGSKA (reference sequence). CDR3 length: 14 amino acids. CDR3 region: CSAPRAPGDSPLHF. The CDR3 DNA follows: TGCAGTGCCCCGAGGGCCCCTGGAGATTCACCCCTCCACTTT.

This sequence joins TRBV20-1 and TRBJ1-5, with D unclear. This CDR3 region has 13 residues. CDR1 DFQATT and CDR2 SNEGSKA come from the germline V gene (reference sequence). The V end lost 1 base, the J end lost 1 base, and 5 bases lay between the germline ends. The CDR3 coding sequence is TGCAGTGCTAGAGGTAGCAGCAATCAGCCCCAGCATTTT. Translated: CSARGSSNQPQHF.

The V and J genes are TRBV4-1 and TRBJ1-1; D not resolved. The germline V and J ends were trimmed by 1 base and 1 base, with 10 bases remaining between them. Germline lookup yields CDR1 MGHRA and CDR2 YSYEKL. The CDR3 is 15 amino acids. DNA for the CDR3: TGCGCCAGCAGCCAAGTAACACCGTGGAACACTGAAGCTTTCTTT. As protein: CASSQVTPWNTEAFF.

The V gene is TRBV7-9, the J gene TRBJ1-1; no definite D call. V dropped 5 bases and J dropped 4 bases, with 14 bases sitting between them. The CDR3 covers 14 residues. Germline V gene data show CDR1 as SEHNR and CDR2 as FQNEAQ (reference sequence). CDR3 DNA sequence: TGTGCCAGCAGCAAAGAAGGGTCTACCACTGAAGCTTTCTTT. Translation: CASSKEGSTTEAFF.

This chain connects TRBV2 to TRBJ2-6; 8 bases match TRBD1. Trimming took 6 bases from V and 2 from J; bases not matched to a gene: 3. The CDR3 contains 15 residues. Germline V gives CDR1 SNHLY, CDR2 FYNNEI. DNA of the CDR3: TGTGCCAGCAGCGTACAGGGGGCTGGGGCCAACGTCCTGACTTTC. It translates to CASSVQGAGANVLTF.

The chain uses TRBV20-1 and TRBJ2-5, with TRBD2 as a possible D gene (7 bases). Germline loops: CDR1 DFQATT, CDR2 SNEGSKA (reference sequence). V was pared by 6 bases and J by 4 bases, with 18 bases between. The CDR3 contains 14 residues. In DNA form, the CDR3 reads TGCAGTGCCACCCTGGCCGGGGGGCGAGAGACCCAGTACTTC. It encodes CSATLAGGRETQYF.

The chain is built from TRBV5-4 and TRBJ2-3; 8 bases match TRBD2. Unmatched junction bases numbered 10, after V lost 4 bases and J lost 6 bases. Germline V CDR1 and CDR2: SGHNT, YYREEE (reference sequence). The CDR3 runs to 15 residues. CDR3 sequence: CASSLKSGGWDTQYF. CDR3 DNA sequence: TGTGCCAGCAGCCTGAAGAGCGGGGGTTGGGATACGCAGTATTTT.

This clonotype appeared a few times. The chain employs TRBV28 and TRBJ1-6; D may be TRBD1 (5 bases). The CDR3 is 13 amino acids. CDR1 and CDR2 (germline): MDHEN, SYDVKM. V was cut by 5 bases and J by 7 bases, with 9 bases left in between. The CDR3 sequence is CASSPRQNSPLHF. The DNA of the CDR3 is TGTGCCAGCAGTCCCAGACAGAATTCACCCCTCCACTTT.

This chain uses TRBV29-1 with TRBJ1-2, with D perhaps TRBD1 (5 bases). V dropped 7 bases and J dropped 9 bases, with 15 bases sitting between them. Looked up from germline, CDR1 is SQVTM and CDR2 is ANQGSEA. This CDR3 has 11 residues. In DNA, the CDR3 is TGCAGCGGGGGGACCGCTGGTAGCTACACCTTC. Translation: CSGGTAGSYTF.

V gene TRBV20-1 combines with J gene TRBJ1-1, with a tentative D call TRBD1 (5 bases). This CDR3 has 14 residues. V was pared by 3 bases and J by 3 bases, with 14 bases between. Germline V gives CDR1 DFQATT, CDR2 SNEGSKA (reference sequence). The CDR3 here is CSASRAGRDTEAFF. The CDR3 nucleotides read TGCAGTGCTAGTAGGGCAGGGAGGGACACTGAAGCTTTCTTT.

The chain links TRBV7-2 to TRBJ1-1; D is ambiguous. V was shortened by 8 bases and J by 1 base, with 11 bases between the two germline ends. Germline-derived CDR1 and CDR2 are SGHTA and FQGNSA. The CDR3 has 13 amino acids. CDR3 in amino acids: CASVSAPNTEAFF. Here the CDR3 DNA reads TGTGCCAGCGTTTCGGCCCCGAACACTGAAGCTTTCTTT.

This chain uses TRBV5-1 with TRBJ2-7, with 10 bases lining up with TRBD1. With V trimmed by 4 bases and J by 2 bases, 6 bases remained unmatched. CDR3 size: 15 residues. Looked up from germline, CDR1 is SGHRS and CDR2 is YFSETQ. CDR3 DNA sequence: TGCGCCAGCAGCAGCGGGACAGGGGTTACCTACGAGCAGTACTTC. The encoded protein is CASSSGTGVTYEQYF.

V is TRBV29-1 and J is TRBJ2-5, with 8 bases matching TRBD2. Germline assignment: CDR1 SQVTM and CDR2 ANQGSEA. J gave up 4 bases and V 1 base, and 5 bases lay outside the gene matches. This CDR3 has 14 amino acids. The CDR3 nucleotides are TGCAGCGTTGAAGCCCCGGGAGGGCGAGAGACCCAGTACTTC. Translation gives CSVEAPGGRETQYF.

This chain joins TRBV3-1 and TRBJ2-1; a weak D match, TRBD1 (6 bases). Germline-derived CDR1 and CDR2 are LGHDT and YNNKEL (reference sequence). V lost 1 base, J lost 5 bases, and 9 bases lay in between. This CDR3 spans 14 amino acids. Written as DNA, the CDR3 is TGTGCCAGCAGCCAAGGGGGGCCACACAATGAGCAGTTCTTC. It encodes CASSQGGPHNEQFF.

The chain couples TRBV2 to TRBJ2-3; D not resolved. Germline CDR1 SNHLY, CDR2 FYNNEI. There are 11 residues in the CDR3. Trimming stripped 4 bases from V and 4 bases from J, with 3 bases between. CDR3 DNA: TGTGCCAGCAGTGGGGCAGATACGCAGTATTTT. Translation: CASSGADTQYF.

The chain links TRBV7-2 to TRBJ1-2; 12 bases agree with TRBD1. Unmatched junction bases numbered 6, after V lost 6 bases and J lost 4 bases. CDR3 length: 15 residues. Germline CDR1 SGHTA, CDR2 FQGNSA. CDR3 bases: TGTGCCAGCAGAGCCGGGACAGGGGGCTTCTATGGCTACACCTTC. Translating gives CASRAGTGGFYGYTF.

The CDR3 sequence: CASSLSLEGHYGYTF. The CDR3 DNA reads TGTGCCAGCAGTTTATCGCTGGAGGGTCACTATGGCTACACCTTC. The chain joins TRBV27 to TRBJ1-2; D remains unclear. The length of the CDR3 is 15 residues. Germline V gene sequence: CDR1 MNHEY, CDR2 SMNVEV (reference sequence). Trimming took off 0 bases at V and 3 bases at J, with 11 bases between the two ends.

This chain joins TRBV5-8 and TRBJ2-7, with TRBD1 identical over 9 bases. Germline CDR1 reads SGHTS; CDR2 reads YDEGEE. CDR3 length equals 14 residues. The V segment lost 5 bases and the J segment 3 bases; nucleotides outside the gene matches: 6. The CDR3 nucleotides read TGTGCCAGCAGTTGGGACAGGGCAAACTACGAGCAGTACTTC. It is translated as CASSWDRANYEQYF.

The chain uses TRBV29-1 and TRBJ1-3; 7 bases line up with TRBD1. Per germline, CDR1 SQVTM and CDR2 ANQGSEA. V lost 7 bases and J lost 0; bases outside the gene matches: 9. This CDR3 is built from 15 residues. The CDR3 is CSATPTGSSGNTIYF. The DNA of the CDR3 is TGCAGCGCTACGCCGACAGGGAGCTCTGGAAACACCATATATTTT.

The chain carries TRBV29-1 and TRBJ2-3, with 8 positions matching TRBD2. CDR1 and CDR2 from the germline V gene are SQVTM and ANQGSEA. The V gene end was trimmed by 2 bases and the J gene end by 4 bases; junction bases not matched to a gene: 8. The CDR3 sequence is 15 residues long. The CDR3: CSVEPRGGAPDTQYF. CDR3 nucleotides: TGCAGCGTTGAACCCCGGGGGGGGGCCCCAGATACGCAGTATTTT.

CDR3 DNA: TGTGCCACCAGTGGAAAGATCGGACGGGGCGGAGGGTATGGCTACACCTTC. This codes for CATSGKIGRGGGYGYTF. The chain recombines TRBV24-1 with TRBJ1-2; perhaps TRBD1 as D (5 bases). CDR1 and CDR2 (germline): KGHDR, SFDVKD. Trimming took off 5 bases at V and 5 bases at J, with 23 bases between the two ends. This CDR3 has 17 amino acids.

This clonotype was seen just once. The gene calls are TRBV20-1 and TRBJ2-5; 13 positions match TRBD2. Germline V gene lookup returns CDR1 DFQATT and CDR2 SNEGSKA (reference sequence). J lost 2 bases, V lost 4 bases, and 4 bases had no gene match. The CDR3 loop spans 15 amino acids. The CDR3 region has the DNA TGCAGTGCTATGGGACTAGCGGGGCTTCAAGAGACCCAGTACTTC. Translating gives CSAMGLAGLQETQYF.

This chain connects TRBV20-1 to TRBJ1-2; 8 bases fit TRBD1. The CDR3 runs to 14 residues. After removal of 5 bases from V and 4 bases from J, the junction contained 9 bases not matched to a gene. Germline V gene lookup returns CDR1 DFQATT and CDR2 SNEGSKA (reference sequence). The CDR3 here is CSAPDREVLYGYTF. The CDR3 bases are TGCAGTGCTCCGGACAGGGAGGTCCTCTATGGCTACACCTTC.